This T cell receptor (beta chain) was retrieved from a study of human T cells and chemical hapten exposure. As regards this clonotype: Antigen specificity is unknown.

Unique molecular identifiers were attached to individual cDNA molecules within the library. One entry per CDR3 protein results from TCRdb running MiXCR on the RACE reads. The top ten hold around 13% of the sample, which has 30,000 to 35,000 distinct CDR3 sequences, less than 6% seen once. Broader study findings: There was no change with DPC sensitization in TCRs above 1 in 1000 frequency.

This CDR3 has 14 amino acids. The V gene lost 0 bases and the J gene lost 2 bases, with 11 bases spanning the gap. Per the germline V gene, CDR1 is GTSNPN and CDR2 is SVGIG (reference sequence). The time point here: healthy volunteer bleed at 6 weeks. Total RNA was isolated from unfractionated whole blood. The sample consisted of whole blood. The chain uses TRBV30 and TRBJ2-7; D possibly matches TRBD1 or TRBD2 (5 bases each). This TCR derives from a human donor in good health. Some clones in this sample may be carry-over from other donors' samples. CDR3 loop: CAWSVGTLTYEQYF. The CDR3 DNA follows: TGTGCCTGGAGTGTGGGGACGCTTACCTACGAGCAGTACTTC. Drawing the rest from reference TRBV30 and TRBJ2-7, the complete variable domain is SQTIHQWPATLVQPVGSPLSLECTVEGTSNPNLYWYRQAAGRGLQLLFYSVGIGQISSEVPQNLSASRPQDRQFILSSKKLLLSDSGFYLCAWSVGTLTYEQYFGPGTRLTVT.